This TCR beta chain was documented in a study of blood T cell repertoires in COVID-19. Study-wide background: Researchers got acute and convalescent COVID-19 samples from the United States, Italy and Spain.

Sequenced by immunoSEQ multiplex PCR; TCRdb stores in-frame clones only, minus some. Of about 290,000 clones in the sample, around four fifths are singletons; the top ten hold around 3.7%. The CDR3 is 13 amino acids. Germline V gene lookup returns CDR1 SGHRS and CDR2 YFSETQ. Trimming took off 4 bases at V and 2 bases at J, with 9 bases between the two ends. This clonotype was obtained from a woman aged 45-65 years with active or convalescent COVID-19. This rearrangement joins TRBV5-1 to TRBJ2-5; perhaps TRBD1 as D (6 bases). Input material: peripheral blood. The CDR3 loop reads CASSRTVQETQYF. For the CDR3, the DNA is TGCGCCAGCAGCCGGACAGTTCAAGAGACCCAGTACTTC. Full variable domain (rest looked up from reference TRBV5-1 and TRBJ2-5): KAGVTQTPRYLIKTRGQQVTLSCSPISGHRSVSWYQQTPGQGLQFLFEYFSETQRNKGNFPGRFSGRQFSNSRSEMNVSTLELGDSALYLCASSRTVQETQYFGPGTRLLVL.